Included here is one TCR beta chain sequence, with context. Antigen unknown. This specimen comes from a study of CD8 T cells in Susac syndrome. At the level of the study: Susac syndrome patients were untreated, on corticosteroids with some adding intravenous immunoglobulin, or on intravenous immunoglobulin only. Study results and limitations: In Susac syndrome, CD8+ expansion was highest in TEMRA and active disease.

TEMRA cells were FACS-enriched, while CD8+ and CD4+ T cells were negatively isolated. The germline V and J ends were trimmed by 5 bases and 1 base, with 8 bases remaining between them. Germline V gives CDR1 LNHDA, CDR2 SQIVND (reference sequence). The CDR3 is 13 amino acids. With random hexamers, roughly 0.45 to 1 ug RNA was reverse transcribed. It was immunoSEQ multiplex PCR that amplified TCR beta CDR3 across 54 Vbeta and 13 Jbeta. Using its own MiXCR run on the immunoSEQ multiplex PCR reads, TCRdb lists one record per CDR3 protein. The sample contains 70,000 to 100,000 distinct CDR3 sequences, about 96% of which appear only once.

The chain recombines TRBV19 with TRBJ2-5; D is undetermined. The receptor comes from a human donor with Susac syndrome. The sequencing input was CD8+ T cells from PBMCs. The CDR3 reads CASSEAIQETQYF. The CDR3 nucleotides are TGTGCCAGTAGTGAGGCCATCCAAGAGACCCAGTACTTC.